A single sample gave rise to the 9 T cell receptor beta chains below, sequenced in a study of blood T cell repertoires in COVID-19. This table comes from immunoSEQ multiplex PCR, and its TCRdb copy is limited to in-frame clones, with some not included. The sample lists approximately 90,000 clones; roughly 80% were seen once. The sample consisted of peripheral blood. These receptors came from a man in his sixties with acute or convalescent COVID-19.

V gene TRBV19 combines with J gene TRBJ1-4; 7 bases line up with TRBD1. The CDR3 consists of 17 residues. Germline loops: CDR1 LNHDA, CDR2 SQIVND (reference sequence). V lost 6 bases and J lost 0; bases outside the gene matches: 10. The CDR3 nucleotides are TGTGCCAGTAGGACCTCGGACAGGTCCTCAACTAATGAAAAACTGTTTTTT. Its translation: CASRTSDRSSTNEKLFF.

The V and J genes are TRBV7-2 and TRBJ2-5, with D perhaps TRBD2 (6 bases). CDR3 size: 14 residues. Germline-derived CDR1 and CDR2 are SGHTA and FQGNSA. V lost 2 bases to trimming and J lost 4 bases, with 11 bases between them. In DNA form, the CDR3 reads TGTGCCAGCAGCTTATTACTAGCAGGAGAGACCCAGTACTTC. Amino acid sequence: CASSLLLAGETQYF.

In DNA form, the CDR3 reads TGTGCCAGCAGCATTAGCGGGAGGAGCTCCTACAATGAGCAGTTCTTC. This codes for CASSISGRSSYNEQFF. V gene TRBV6-2 or TRBV6-3 combines with J gene TRBJ2-1; 10 nucleotides align to TRBD2. The germline gives CDR1 MNHEY, CDR2 SVGEGT. The CDR3 sequence is 16 residues long. The J segment lost 0 bases and the V segment lost 6 bases, leaving 5 bases of the junction unmatched.

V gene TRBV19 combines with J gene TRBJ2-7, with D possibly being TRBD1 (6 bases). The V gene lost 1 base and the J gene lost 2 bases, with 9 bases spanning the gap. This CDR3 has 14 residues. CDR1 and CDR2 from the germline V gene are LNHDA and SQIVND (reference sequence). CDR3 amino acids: CASSIGQETYEQYF. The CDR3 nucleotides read TGTGCCAGTAGTATAGGACAGGAAACCTACGAGCAGTACTTC.

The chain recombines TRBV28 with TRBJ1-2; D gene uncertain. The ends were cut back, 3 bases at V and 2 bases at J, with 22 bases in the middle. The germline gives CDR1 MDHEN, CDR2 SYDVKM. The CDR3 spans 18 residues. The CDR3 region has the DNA TGTGCCAGCAGTTTGTCAAGCGGGCGCCGCTCTTCGAACTATGGCTACACCTTC. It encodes CASSLSSGRRSSNYGYTF.

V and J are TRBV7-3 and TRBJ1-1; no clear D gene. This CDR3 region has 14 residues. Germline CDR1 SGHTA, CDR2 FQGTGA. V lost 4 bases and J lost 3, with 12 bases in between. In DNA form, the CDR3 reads TGTGCCAGCAGCTCCACACCCCTGGACACTGAAGCTTTCTTT. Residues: CASSSTPLDTEAFF.

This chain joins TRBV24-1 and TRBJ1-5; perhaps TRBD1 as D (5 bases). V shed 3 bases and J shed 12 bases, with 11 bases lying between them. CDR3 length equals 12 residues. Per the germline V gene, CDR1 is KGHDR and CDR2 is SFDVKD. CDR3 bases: TGTGCCACCAGTGATCCGCGGGGCAGCCAGCATTTT. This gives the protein CATSDPRGSQHF.

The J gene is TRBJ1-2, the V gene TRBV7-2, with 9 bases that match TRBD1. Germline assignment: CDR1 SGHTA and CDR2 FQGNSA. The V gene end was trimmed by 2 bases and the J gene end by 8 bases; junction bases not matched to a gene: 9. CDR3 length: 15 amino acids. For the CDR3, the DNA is TGTGCCAGCAGCTTATCCGGGACAGGGTCATGGGGCTACACCTTC. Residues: CASSLSGTGSWGYTF.

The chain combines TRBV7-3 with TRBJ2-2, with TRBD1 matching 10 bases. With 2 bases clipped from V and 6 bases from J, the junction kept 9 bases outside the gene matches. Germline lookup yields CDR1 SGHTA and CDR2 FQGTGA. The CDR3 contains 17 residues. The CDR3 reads CASSLPRTGGFPGELFF. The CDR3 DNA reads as TGTGCCAGCAGCTTACCTCGGACAGGGGGTTTTCCCGGGGAGCTGTTTTTT.